This T cell receptor beta chain was recovered during a study of early T cells in non-severe SARS-CoV-2 infection (dated by TCRdb to the early 2020s). Describing the broader study: Bulk RNA from unsorted whole blood was used for TCR sequencing, so alpha and beta chains could not be paired. General findings and caveats noted by the study authors: VDJdb matching was skewed toward anti-spike CD8 responses and likely underestimated virus-specific expansions, missing private and CD4 specificities.

Points on this clonotype: Its antigen is not yet known. It has no much larger one-base neighbor in the sample; base qualities were not kept.

The protocol used for the library was 5' RACE. For sequencing, a NextSeq 500 was employed. To correct for sequencing error and PCR bias, the TCR library protocol tagged individual cDNA molecules with unique molecular identifiers. Both TCR alpha and beta chains were sequenced, and tight co-correlation was observed between alpha and beta sequence abundances in each sample. The authors processed their data as follows. Decombinator V4 was used to annotate the V gene, J gene and CDR3 of the TCR sequences. TCRs were defined as expanded if a significant change between any two time points was detected under a Poisson model with p below 0.0001. TCR abundances were normalised to the total number of TCRs sequenced in each sample and reported as counts per million. MAIT TCRs were defined by TRAV1-2 paired with TRAJ12, TRAJ20 or TRAJ33, and iNKT TCRs by TRAV10 paired with TRAJ18. VDJdb, accessed 1 November 2021, was searched for CMV, EBV and SARS-CoV-2 annotated TCRs, with TCRs annotated for multiple antigens excluded. The raw public data were reprocessed by TCRdb itself: fastp quality trimming at Q25, MiXCR clonotype calling, in-frame beta chains only. CDR3 protein duplicates are merged, each entry listing the most common genes and DNA. The V and J calls were determined by TCRdb, not by the authors. The sample profile shows roughly 42,000 distinct CDR3 sequences; 9% to 15% of them were found once. 16% of the sample belongs to the ten largest clones.

The study was a case-control design nested within a healthcare worker cohort in London, UK, with weekly nasopharyngeal swab PCR tests and blood sampling. Between 23 and 31 March 2020, the week of the UK lockdown, healthcare workers were enrolled and then followed up weekly for as long as 16 weeks. The CDR3, from cysteine to phenylalanine, totals 15 residues. Only CDR3 DNA remains: 45 bases, in frame from the first base. V is cut by 1 base and J by 2 bases, and the space between the germline ends is 9 bases. The germline V gene provides CDR1 SGHTA and CDR2 FQGNSA. The chain is encoded by TRBV7-2 joined to TRBJ2-1; the D assignment is uncertain and may be TRBD1 or TRBD2, with 5 bases supporting each. Material for sequencing was whole blood. The clonotype was recovered from an adult who was a healthcare worker with PCR-confirmed SARS-CoV-2 infection or an uninfected control (not recorded which). The nucleotides read TGTGCCAGCAGCTTAGTGATGGGGGCCTACAATGAGCAGTTCTTC. Its product reads: CASSLVMGAYNEQFF.